The T cell receptor (beta chain) described here comes from a study of Ad26.COV2.S vaccination and SARS-CoV-2 variants (TCRdb year 2021). At the level of the whole study: Donors in the vaccine arm were drawn from COV1001, a phase I-IIa trial of Ad26.COV2.S in healthy adults that was multicentre, randomized, double-blind and placebo-controlled. Ad26.COV2.S was given intramuscularly at 5x10^10 or 1x10^11 viral particles, as a single shot or as two shots 56 days apart. TCRbeta repertoire sequencing served as the tool for gauging how specific and how broad the SARS-CoV-2-reactive T cell receptors were following Ad26.COV2.S vaccination. A total of 32 samples were included in the TCR-sequenced set, comprising around 19 Ad26.COV2.S vaccine recipients, 5 placebo recipients and 8 SARS-CoV-2 convalescent individuals. Trial participants were randomized into five groups of five: low-dose or high-dose Ad26.COV2.S given once or twice, or placebo on both occasions. Blinding of investigators to trial group allocation was maintained during experiments and outcome assessment.

The immunoSEQ Assay was used to sequence TCRbeta CDR3 regions. After extraction, genomic DNA underwent amplification by bias-controlled multiplex PCR, followed by high-throughput sequencing. The study's processing was this. To quantify the absolute abundance of each unique TCRbeta CDR3 region, sequences were collapsed and filtered. T cell fraction was estimated by normalization of TCRbeta template counts to usable DNA, with usable DNA being measured through amplification of reference genes present in all nucleated cells. Repertoire TCRs were annotated as SARS-CoV-2-specific by exact matching of V gene, CDR3 amino acid sequence and J gene to a known reactive TCR set. MIRA supplied the reference SARS-CoV-2 TCR set, which was filtered for enrichment in COVID-19-positive ImmuneCODE repertoires so that public or cross-reactive TCRs were removed. Based on the MIRA antigens, annotated TCRs were further analysed at the level of specific ORF or position within ORF. Breadth was defined as annotated unique rearrangements over total unique productive rearrangements; depth was the summed frequency of those rearrangements. TCR breadth was compared between groups using two-sided Wilcoxon rank-sum tests. TCRdb provides this immuneACCESS table in a form limited to in-frame rearrangements. Some clones are lacking; in checked studies, under half of them reflect an unresolved V gene, and why the rest are absent is not known. V and J calls and clone size are those listed in that table; D and trimming were worked out from the DNA. The sample table contains around 250,000 clones; only one count was recorded for around 87% of them. The ten top clones hold around 3% of the sample.

This specimen's treatment or condition label, per the study, means: around 19 received Ad26.COV2.S at low or high dose, single or two shots; about 5 received placebo; per-sample allocation not given. Repertoires of vaccine and placebo recipients were sequenced from samples taken on day 63 after the first injection. Cohort 1b enrolled around 23 adults aged 18-55 years at a single site in Boston, USA, between 29 July and 7 August 2020. As a vaccine, Ad26.COV2.S was a replication-incompetent adenovirus type 26 vector that expressed a prefusion-stabilized SARS-CoV-2 spike protein derived from the original Wuhan strain. The research as a whole found: The authors noted that the TCR breadth and depth analyses may have underestimated total T cell responses. The study was not powered to compare responses between vaccine doses or regimens. Non-spike TCR breadth was comparable between vaccine and placebo recipients, consistent with the vaccine containing only spike. After vaccination, substantial breadth of spike-specific CD8+ and CD4+ T cell responses was reported. Compared with placebo recipients, Ad26.COV2.S recipients showed higher spike-specific TCR breadth (P = 0.0014).

This clone occurred once. It lacks a known antigen. No base-level quality is on record; no much larger clone is a single base apart. The TCR sequence derives from a person aged 18-65 years who received the Ad26.COV2.S COVID-19 vaccine or a placebo. The sequences come from peripheral blood, collected in a trial of Ad26.COV2.S vaccine versus placebo.

The encoded CDR3 is CASSLGAVGETQYF. The DNA sequence follows: TGCGCCAGCAGCTTGGGAGCGGTGGGAGAGACCCAGTACTTC. This chain joins TRBV5-1 to TRBJ2-5, and TRBD2 may be the D gene, going by 5 matching bases. Including cysteine and phenylalanine, the CDR3 has 14 amino acids. Of all the DNA, just the CDR3 is kept, 42 bases in frame from base 1. Looking up the germline V gene yields CDR1 SGHRS and CDR2 YFSETQ. Trimming at the junction amounts to 0 bases on V and 4 bases on J, and the germline ends lie 10 bases apart. The full variable domain, completed from the reference TRBV5-1 and TRBJ2-5 proteins outside the CDR3, reads KAGVTQTPRYLIKTRGQQVTLSCSPISGHRSVSWYQQTPGQGLQFLFEYFSETQRNKGNFPGRFSGRQFSNSRSEMNVSTLELGDSALYLCASSLGAVGETQYFGPGTRLLVL.